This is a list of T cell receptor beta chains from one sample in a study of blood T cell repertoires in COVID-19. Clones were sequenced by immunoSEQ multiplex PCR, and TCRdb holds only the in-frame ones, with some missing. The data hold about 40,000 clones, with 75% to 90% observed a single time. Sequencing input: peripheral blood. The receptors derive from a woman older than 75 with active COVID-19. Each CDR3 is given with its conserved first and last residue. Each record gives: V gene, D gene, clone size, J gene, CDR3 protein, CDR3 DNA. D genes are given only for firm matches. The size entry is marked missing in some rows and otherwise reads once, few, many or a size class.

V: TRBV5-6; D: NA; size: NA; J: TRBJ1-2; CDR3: CASSPNRGGYGYTF; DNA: TGTGCCAGCAGCCCGAATAGGGGGGGCTATGGCTACACCTTC
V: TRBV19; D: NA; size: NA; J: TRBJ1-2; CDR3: CASSTDSNYGYTF; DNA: TGTGCCAGTAGTACGGACAGTAACTATGGCTACACCTTC
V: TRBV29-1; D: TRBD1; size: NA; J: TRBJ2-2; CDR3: CSVEGQGAGELFF; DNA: TGCAGCGTTGAAGGGCAGGGGGCCGGGGAGCTGTTTTTT
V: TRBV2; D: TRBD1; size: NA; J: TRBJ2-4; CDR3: CASRLQGATKNIQYF; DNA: TGTGCCAGCAGGCTACAGGGGGCGACCAAAAACATTCAGTACTTC
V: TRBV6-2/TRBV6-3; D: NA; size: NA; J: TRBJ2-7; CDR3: CASSRRSPYEQYF; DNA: TGTGCCAGCAGTCGACGGAGCCCCTACGAGCAGTACTTC
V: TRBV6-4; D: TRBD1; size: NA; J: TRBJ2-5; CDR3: CASSFDRGRPQETQYF; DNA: TGTGCCAGCAGCTTCGACAGGGGGCGCCCACAAGAGACCCAGTACTTC
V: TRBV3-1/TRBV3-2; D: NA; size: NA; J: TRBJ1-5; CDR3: CASSQDKCQAISGANSFHQPQHF; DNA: TGTGCCAGCAGCCAAGATAAGTGTCAAGCGATTTCGGGAGCCAACAGTTTCCATCAGCCCCAGCATTTT
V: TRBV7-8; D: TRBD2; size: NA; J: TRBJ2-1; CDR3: CASSSGLAGGNEQFF; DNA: TGTGCCAGCAGCTCGGGACTAGCGGGGGGCAATGAGCAGTTCTTC
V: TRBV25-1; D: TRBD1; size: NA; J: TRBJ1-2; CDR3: CASSPQTGPYGYTF; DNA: TGTGCCAGCAGTCCCCAGACAGGGCCGTATGGCTACACCTTC
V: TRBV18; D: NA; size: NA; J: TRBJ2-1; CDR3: CASSPGAGNNEQFF; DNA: TGTGCCAGCTCACCGGGGGCCGGGAACAATGAGCAGTTCTTC
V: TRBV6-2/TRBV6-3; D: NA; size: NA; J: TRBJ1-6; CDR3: CASSTDSRTWNSPLHF; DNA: TGTGCCAGCAGTACGGACAGCCGAACATGGAATTCACCCCTCCACTTT
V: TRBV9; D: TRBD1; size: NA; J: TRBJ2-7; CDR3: CASNPGTGAYEQYF; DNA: TGTGCCAGCAACCCCGGGACAGGAGCCTACGAGCAGTACTTC
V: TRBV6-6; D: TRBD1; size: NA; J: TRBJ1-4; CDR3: CASSRDRDNEKLFF; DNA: TGTGCCAGCAGCCGTGACAGGGATAATGAAAAACTGTTTTTT
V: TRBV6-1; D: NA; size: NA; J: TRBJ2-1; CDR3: CASSESGNNEQFF; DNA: TGTGCCAGCAGTGAATCAGGGAACAATGAGCAGTTCTTC
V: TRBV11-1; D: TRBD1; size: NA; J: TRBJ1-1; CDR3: CASSFGYRGRTEAFF; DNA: TGTGCCAGCAGCTTCGGGTACAGGGGGCGCACTGAAGCTTTCTTT
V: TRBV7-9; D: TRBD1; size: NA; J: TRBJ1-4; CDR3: CASGTAANEKLFF; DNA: TGTGCCAGCGGGACAGCGGCTAATGAAAAACTGTTTTTT
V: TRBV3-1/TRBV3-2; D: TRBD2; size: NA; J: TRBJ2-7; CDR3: CASSQDLRGGTHF; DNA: TGTGCCAGCAGCCAAGATTTGCGGGGGGGCACTCACTTC
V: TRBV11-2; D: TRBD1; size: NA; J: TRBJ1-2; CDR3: CASSAHRGEGYGYTF; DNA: TGTGCCAGCAGCGCACACAGGGGAGAGGGCTATGGCTACACCTTC
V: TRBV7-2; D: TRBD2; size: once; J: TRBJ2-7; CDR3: CASSFSGGSYEQYF; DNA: TGTGCCAGCAGCTTTAGCGGGGGGTCGTACGAGCAGTACTTC
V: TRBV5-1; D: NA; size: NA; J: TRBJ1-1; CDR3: CASSLRQVNMNTEAFF; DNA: TGCGCCAGCAGCTTGAGACAGGTTAATATGAACACTGAAGCTTTCTTT
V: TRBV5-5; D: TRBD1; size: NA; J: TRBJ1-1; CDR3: CASTQQGVNTEAFF; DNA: TGTGCCAGCACCCAACAGGGGGTGAACACTGAAGCTTTCTTT
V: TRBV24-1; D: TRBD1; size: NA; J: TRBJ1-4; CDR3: CATSDGTGDANEKLFF; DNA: TGTGCCACCAGTGATGGGACAGGGGATGCTAATGAAAAACTGTTTTTT
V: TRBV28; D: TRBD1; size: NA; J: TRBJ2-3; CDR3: CASSGAGTGTDTQYF; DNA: TGTGCCAGCAGCGGGGCCGGGACAGGCACAGATACGCAGTATTTT
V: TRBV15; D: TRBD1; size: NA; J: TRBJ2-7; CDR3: CATSRQGNRENEQYF; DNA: TGTGCCACCAGCCGACAGGGGAATAGGGAGAACGAGCAGTACTTC
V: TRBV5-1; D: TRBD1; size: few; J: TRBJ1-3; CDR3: CASSSMTGGSSGNTIYF; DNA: TGCGCCAGCAGCTCGATGACAGGGGGGTCTTCTGGAAACACCATATATTTT
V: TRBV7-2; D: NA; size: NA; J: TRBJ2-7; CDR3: CASSPLGTFSYEQYF; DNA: TGTGCCAGCAGCCCCCTGGGGACTTTCTCCTACGAGCAGTACTTC
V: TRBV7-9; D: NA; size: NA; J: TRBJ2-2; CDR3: CASTSQTGRTGELFF; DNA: TGTGCCAGCACCTCACAGACAGGGAGGACCGGGGAGCTGTTTTTT
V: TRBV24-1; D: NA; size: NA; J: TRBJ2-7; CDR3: CATSDPLEPYEQYF; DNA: TGTGCCACCAGTGATCCCCTTGAGCCTTACGAGCAGTACTTC
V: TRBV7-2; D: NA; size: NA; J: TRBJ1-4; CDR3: CASSLREKLFF; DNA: TGTGCCAGCAGCCTTCGGGAAAAACTGTTTTTT
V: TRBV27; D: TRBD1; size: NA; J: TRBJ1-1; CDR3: CASKAGGNTEAFF; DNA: TGTGCCAGCAAGGCAGGGGGCAACACTGAAGCTTTCTTT
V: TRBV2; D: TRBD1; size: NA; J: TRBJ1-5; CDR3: CASRLEGASNQPQHF; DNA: TGTGCCAGCAGGCTTGAGGGGGCCAGCAATCAGCCCCAGCATTTT
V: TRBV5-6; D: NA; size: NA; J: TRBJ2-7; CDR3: CASSLAGGQGGSYEQYF; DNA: TGTGCCAGCAGCTTGGCCGGGGGGCAGGGTGGATCCTACGAGCAGTACTTC
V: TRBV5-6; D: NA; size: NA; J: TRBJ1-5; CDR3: CASSLGGSGIIQPQHF; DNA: TGTGCCAGCAGCTTAGGGGGATCGGGGATTATCCAGCCCCAGCATTTT
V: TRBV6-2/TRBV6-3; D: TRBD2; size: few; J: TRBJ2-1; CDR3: CASSPLREGWTRTSSYNEQFF; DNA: TGTGCCAGCAGCCCCCTCCGGGAGGGTTGGACCCGGACAAGCTCCTACAATGAGCAGTTCTTC
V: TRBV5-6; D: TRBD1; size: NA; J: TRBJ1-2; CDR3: CASSEPGTGTYGYTF; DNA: TGTGCCAGCAGCGAACCCGGGACAGGGACTTATGGCTACACCTTC
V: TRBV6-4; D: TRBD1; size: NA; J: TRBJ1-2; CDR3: CASSATGGYGYTF; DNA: TGTGCCAGCAGTGCGACAGGGGGCTATGGCTACACCTTC
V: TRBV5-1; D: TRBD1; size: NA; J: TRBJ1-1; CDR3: CASSYDRENEAFF; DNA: TGCGCCAGCAGCTACGACAGGGAGAATGAAGCTTTCTTT
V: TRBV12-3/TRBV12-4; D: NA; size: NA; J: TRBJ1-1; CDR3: CASSLGGAGEAFF; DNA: TGTGCCAGCAGTTTGGGAGGGGCTGGTGAAGCTTTCTTT
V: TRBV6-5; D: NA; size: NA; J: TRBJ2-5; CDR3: CASSWGRKGETQYF; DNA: TGTGCCAGCAGTTGGGGGCGCAAAGGGGAGACCCAGTACTTC
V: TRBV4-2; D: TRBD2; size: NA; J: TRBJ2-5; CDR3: CASSPRGAGDQETQYF; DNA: TGTGCCAGCAGCCCCCGGGGAGCGGGGGACCAAGAGACCCAGTACTTC
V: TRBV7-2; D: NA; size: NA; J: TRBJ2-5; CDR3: CASSDPDRGAVGETQYF; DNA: TGTGCCAGCAGCGATCCCGATCGGGGGGCGGTCGGGGAGACCCAGTACTTC
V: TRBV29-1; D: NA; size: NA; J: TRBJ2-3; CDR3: CSGSWTATDTQYF; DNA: TGCAGCGGATCTTGGACAGCCACAGATACGCAGTATTTT
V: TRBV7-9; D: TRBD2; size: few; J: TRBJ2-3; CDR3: CASSVGTSGNTDTQYF; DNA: TGTGCCAGCAGCGTAGGGACTAGCGGTAACACAGATACGCAGTATTTT
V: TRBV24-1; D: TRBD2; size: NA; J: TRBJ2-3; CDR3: CATSELTSGEVSSTDTQYF; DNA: TGTGCCACCAGTGAACTTACTAGCGGGGAGGTCTCTAGCACAGATACGCAGTATTTT
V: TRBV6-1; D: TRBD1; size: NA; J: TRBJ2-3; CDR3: CASSQDRGRGTDTQYF; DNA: TGTGCCAGCAGTCAAGACAGGGGGCGAGGCACAGATACGCAGTATTTT
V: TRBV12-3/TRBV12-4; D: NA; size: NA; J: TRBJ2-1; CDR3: CASSWGLGEQFF; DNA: TGTGCCAGCAGTTGGGGACTGGGTGAGCAGTTCTTC
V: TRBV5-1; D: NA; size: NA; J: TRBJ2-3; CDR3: CASSLAVAGASTDTQYF; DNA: TGCGCCAGCAGCTTGGCCGTGGCGGGGGCCAGCACAGATACGCAGTATTTT
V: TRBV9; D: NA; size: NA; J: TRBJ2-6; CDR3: CASSNLQGPGANVLTF; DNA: TGTGCCAGCAGCAACCTACAGGGTCCTGGGGCCAACGTCCTGACTTTC
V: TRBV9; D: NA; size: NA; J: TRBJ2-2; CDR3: CASSVDGQTGELFF; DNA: TGTGCCAGCAGCGTAGACGGACAGACCGGGGAGCTGTTTTTT
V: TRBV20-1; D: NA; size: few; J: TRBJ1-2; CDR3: CSASPNYGYTF; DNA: TGCAGTGCTAGCCCAAACTATGGCTACACCTTC
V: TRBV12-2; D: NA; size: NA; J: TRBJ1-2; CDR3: CASRRFKSNYGYTF; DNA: TGTGCAAGTCGGAGGTTTAAATCTAACTATGGCTACACCTTC
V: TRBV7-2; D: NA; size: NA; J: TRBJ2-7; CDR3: CASSFLRDFPYEQYF; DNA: TGTGCCAGCAGCTTTCTGAGGGACTTCCCCTACGAGCAGTACTTC
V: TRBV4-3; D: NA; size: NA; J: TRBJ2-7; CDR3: CASSQDWTANPYEQYF; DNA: TGCGCCAGCAGCCAAGATTGGACAGCGAACCCATACGAGCAGTACTTC
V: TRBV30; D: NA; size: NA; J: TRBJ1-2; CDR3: CAWSALFGYTF; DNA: TGTGCCTGGAGTGCACTCTTTGGCTACACCTTC